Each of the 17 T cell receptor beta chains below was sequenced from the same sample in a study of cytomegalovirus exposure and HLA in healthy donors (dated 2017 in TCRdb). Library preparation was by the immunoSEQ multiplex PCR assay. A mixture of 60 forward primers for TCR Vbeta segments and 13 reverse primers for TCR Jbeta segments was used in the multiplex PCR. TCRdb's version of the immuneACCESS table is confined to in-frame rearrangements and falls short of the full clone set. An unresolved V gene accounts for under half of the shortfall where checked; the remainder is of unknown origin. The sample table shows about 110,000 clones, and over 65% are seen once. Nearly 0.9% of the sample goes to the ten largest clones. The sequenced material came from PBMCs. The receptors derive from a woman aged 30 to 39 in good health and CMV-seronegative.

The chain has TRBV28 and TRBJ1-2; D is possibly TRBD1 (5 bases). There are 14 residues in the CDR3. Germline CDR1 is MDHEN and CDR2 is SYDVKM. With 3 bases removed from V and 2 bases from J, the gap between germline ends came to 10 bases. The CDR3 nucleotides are TGTGCCAGCAGTTTTAAGGGGTTAAACTATGGCTACACCTTC. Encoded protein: CASSFKGLNYGYTF.

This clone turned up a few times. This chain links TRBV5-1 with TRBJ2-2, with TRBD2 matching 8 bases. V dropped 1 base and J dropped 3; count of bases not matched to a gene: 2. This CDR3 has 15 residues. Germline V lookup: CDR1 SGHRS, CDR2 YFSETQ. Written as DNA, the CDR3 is TGCGCCAGCAGCTTGAGGGGACTAGACACCGGGGAGCTGTTTTTT. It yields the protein CASSLRGLDTGELFF.

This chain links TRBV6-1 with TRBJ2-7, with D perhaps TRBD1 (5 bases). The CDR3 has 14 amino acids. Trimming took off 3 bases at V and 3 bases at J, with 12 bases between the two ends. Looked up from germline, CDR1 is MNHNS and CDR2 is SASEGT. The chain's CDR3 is CASSEWDRGYEQYF. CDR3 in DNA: TGTGCCAGCAGTGAGTGGGATAGGGGCTACGAGCAGTACTTC.

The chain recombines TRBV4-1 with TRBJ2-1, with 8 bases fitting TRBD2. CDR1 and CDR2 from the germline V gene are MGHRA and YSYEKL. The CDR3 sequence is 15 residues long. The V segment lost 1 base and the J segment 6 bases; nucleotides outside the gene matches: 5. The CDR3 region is CASSQGLAGPNEQFF. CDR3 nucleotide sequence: TGCGCCAGCAGCCAAGGGCTAGCGGGCCCCAATGAGCAGTTCTTC.

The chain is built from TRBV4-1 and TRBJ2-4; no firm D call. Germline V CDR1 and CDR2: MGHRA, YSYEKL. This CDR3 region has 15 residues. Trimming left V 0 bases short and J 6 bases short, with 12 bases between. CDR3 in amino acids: CASSQDQALGNIQYF. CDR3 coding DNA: TGCGCCAGCAGCCAAGACCAGGCTCTGGGAAACATTCAGTACTTC.

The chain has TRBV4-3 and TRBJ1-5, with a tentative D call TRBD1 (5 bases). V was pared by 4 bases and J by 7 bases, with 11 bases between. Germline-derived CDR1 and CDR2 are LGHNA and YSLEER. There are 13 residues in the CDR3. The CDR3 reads CASSPGGGQPQHF. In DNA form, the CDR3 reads TGCGCCAGCAGCCCCGGTGGGGGGCAGCCCCAGCATTTT.

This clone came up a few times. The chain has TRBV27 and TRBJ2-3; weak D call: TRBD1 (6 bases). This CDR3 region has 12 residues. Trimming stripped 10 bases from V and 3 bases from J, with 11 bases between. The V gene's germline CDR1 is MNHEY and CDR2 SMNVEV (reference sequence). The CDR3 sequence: CATGVGTDTQYF. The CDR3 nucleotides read TGTGCCACAGGGGTTGGGACAGATACGCAGTATTTT.

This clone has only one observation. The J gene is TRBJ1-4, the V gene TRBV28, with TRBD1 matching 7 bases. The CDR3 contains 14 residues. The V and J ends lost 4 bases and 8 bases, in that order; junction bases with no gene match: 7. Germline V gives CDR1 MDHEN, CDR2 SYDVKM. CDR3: CASSSGDSPEKLFF. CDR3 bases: TGTGCCAGCAGTTCGGGGGACAGTCCAGAAAAACTGTTTTTT.

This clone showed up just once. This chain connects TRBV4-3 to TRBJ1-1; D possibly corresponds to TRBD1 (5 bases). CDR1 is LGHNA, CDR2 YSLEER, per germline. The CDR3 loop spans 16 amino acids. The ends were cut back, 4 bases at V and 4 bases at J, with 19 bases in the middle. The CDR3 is CASSPGGGSKGTEAFF. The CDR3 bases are TGCGCCAGCAGCCCTGGGGGAGGGTCCAAGGGCACTGAAGCTTTCTTT.

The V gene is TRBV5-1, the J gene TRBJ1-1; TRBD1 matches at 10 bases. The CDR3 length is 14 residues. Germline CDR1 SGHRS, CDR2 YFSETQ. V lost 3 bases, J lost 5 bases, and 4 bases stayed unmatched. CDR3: CASSSGTGVTEAFF. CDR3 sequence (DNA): TGCGCCAGCAGCTCCGGGACAGGGGTTACTGAAGCTTTCTTT.

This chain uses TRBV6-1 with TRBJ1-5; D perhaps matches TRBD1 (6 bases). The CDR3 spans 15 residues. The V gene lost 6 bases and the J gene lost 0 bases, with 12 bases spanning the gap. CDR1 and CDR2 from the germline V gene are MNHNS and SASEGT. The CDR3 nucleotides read TGTGCCAGCAGAGGCGGGGGACATAGCAATCAGCCCCAGCATTTT. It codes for CASRGGGHSNQPQHF.

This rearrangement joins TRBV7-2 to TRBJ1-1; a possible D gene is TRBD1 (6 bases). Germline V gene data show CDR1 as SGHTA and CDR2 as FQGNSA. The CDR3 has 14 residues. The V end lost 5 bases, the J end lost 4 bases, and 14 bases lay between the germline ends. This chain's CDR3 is CASSTQQGSTEAFF. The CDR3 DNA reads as TGTGCCAGCAGCACCCAACAGGGTAGCACTGAAGCTTTCTTT.

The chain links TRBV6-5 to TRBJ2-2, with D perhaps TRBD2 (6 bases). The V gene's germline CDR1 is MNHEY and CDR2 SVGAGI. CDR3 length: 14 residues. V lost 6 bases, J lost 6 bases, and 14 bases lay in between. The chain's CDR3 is CASSWGVEAGELFF. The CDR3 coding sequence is TGTGCCAGCAGCTGGGGGGTCGAGGCCGGGGAGCTGTTTTTT.

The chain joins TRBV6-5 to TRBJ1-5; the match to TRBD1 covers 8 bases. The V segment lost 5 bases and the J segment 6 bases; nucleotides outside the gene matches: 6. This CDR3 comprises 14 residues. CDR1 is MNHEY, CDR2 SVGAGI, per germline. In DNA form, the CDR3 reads TGTGCCAGCAGTCAGGACAGGGAGCTTCAGCCCCAGCATTTT. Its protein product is CASSQDRELQPQHF.

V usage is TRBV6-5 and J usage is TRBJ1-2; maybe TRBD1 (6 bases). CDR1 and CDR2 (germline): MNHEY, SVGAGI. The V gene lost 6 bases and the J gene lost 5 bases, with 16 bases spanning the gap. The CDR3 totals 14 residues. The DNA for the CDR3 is TGTGCCAGCAGGATGGACAGCCGACGTTATGGCTACACCTTC. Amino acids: CASRMDSRRYGYTF.

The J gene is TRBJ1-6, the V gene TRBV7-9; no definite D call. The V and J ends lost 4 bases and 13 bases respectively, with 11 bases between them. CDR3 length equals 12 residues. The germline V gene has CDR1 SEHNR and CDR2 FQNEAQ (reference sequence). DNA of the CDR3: TGTGCCAGCAGCTCGTCGCTAGCGCCCCTCCACTTT. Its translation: CASSSSLAPLHF.

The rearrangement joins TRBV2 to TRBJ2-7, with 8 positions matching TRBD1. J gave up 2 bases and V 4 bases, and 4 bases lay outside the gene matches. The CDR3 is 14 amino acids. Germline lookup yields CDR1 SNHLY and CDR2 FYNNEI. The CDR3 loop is CASSARTGTYEQYF. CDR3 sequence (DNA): TGTGCCAGCAGTGCCAGGACAGGGACCTACGAGCAGTACTTC.